Sequencing of this T cell receptor beta chain was carried out in a study of PD-1 blockade in mismatch repair-deficient tumors. The length of the CDR3 is 12 residues. From germline, CDR1 is SGHTS and CDR2 YDEGEE. Trimming took 4 bases from V and 5 from J; bases not matched to a gene: 1. Measured with immunoSEQ multiplex PCR; TCRdb has only the in-frame clones, and not every one. Among about 15,000 clones listed, 84% were seen once. The TCR-sequenced patients were a few responders to pembrolizumab. The specimen was PBMCs, collected before pembrolizumab treatment. The chain employs TRBV5-8 and TRBJ2-3, with TRBD1 identical over 7 bases. The receptor was isolated from an adult with mismatch repair-deficient cancer. CDR3 sequence: CASSPGGDTQYF. The CDR3 DNA is TGTGCCAGCAGCCCAGGGGGAGATACGCAGTATTTT.